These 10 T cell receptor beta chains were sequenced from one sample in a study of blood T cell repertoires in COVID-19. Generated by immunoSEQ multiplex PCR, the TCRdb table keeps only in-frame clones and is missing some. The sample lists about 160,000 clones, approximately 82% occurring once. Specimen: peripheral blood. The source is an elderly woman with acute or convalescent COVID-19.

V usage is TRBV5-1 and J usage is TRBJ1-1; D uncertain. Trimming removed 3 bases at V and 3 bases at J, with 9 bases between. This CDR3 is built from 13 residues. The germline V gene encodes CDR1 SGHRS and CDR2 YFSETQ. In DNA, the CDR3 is TGCGCCAGCAGCTGGAGCGAGGACACTGAAGCTTTCTTT. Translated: CASSWSEDTEAFF.

CDR3 nucleotide sequence: TGTGCCAGCAGTTACTCTTTCGGGGTCCGAGAGACCCAGTACTTC. Protein sequence: CASSYSFGVRETQYF. The genes are TRBV6-5 and TRBJ2-5, with D possibly TRBD2 on 5 matching bases. CDR3 length: 15 amino acids. V was pared by 0 bases and J by 4 bases, with 12 bases between. Germline V gene sequence: CDR1 MNHEY, CDR2 SVGAGI.

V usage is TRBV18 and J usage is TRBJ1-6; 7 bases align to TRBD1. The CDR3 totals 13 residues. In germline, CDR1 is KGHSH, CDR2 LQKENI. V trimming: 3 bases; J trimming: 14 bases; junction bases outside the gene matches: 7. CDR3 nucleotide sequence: TGTGCCAGCTCACCGAGACAGGGAGGTACCCTCCACTTT. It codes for CASSPRQGGTLHF. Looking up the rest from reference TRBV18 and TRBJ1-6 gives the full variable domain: NAGVMQNPRHLVRRRGQEARLRCSPMKGHSHVYWYRQLPEEGLKFMVYLQKENIIDESGMPKERFSAEFPKEGPSILRIQQVVRGDSAAYFCASSPRQGGTLHFGNGTRLTVT.

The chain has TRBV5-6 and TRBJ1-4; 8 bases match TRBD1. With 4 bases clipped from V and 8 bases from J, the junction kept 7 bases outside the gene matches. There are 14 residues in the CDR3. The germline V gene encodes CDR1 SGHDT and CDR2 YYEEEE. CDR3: CASSPHTGGEKLFF. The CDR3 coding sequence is TGTGCCAGCAGCCCTCATACAGGGGGAGAAAAACTGTTTTTT.

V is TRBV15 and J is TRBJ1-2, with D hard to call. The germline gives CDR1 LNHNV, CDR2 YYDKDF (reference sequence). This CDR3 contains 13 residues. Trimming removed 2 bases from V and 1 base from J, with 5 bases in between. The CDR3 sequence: CATSRLINYGYTF. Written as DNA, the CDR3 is TGTGCCACCAGCAGACTTATTAACTATGGCTACACCTTC.

CDR3 region: CASSSFGGLVKGYTF. For the CDR3, the DNA is TGTGCCAGCAGTTCATTCGGGGGGCTCGTAAAGGGCTACACCTTC. The chain links TRBV28 to TRBJ1-2, with TRBD1 as a possible D gene (6 bases). V was cut by 4 bases and J by 8 bases, with 20 bases left in between. CDR1 is MDHEN and CDR2 is SYDVKM in the germline V gene. This CDR3 region has 15 residues.

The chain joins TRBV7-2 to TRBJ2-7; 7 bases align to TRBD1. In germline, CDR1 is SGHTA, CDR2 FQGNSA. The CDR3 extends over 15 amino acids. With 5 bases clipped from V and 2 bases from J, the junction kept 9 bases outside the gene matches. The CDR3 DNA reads TGTGCCAGCAGCCTACAGGGGAAATTTCCCTACGAGCAGTACTTC. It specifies CASSLQGKFPYEQYF.

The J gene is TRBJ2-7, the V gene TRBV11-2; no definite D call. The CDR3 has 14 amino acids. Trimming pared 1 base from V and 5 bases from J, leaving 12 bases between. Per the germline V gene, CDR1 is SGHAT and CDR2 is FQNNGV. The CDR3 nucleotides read TGTGCCAGCAGCTTAGGTCGTCCTACTGACGAGCAGTACTTC. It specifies CASSLGRPTDEQYF.

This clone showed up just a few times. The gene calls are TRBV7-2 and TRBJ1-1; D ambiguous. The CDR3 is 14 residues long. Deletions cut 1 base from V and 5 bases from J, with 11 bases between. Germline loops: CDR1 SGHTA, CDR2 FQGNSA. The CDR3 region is CASSLVVSYTEAFF. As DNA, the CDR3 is TGTGCCAGCAGCTTAGTGGTGAGTTATACTGAAGCTTTCTTT.

CDR3 sequence: CASSYGAGDEQFF. In DNA form, the CDR3 reads TGTGCCAGCAGTTACGGGGCAGGGGATGAGCAGTTCTTC. This rearrangement joins TRBV6-5 to TRBJ2-1; the D gene is possibly TRBD1 (6 bases). Germline loops: CDR1 MNHEY, CDR2 SVGAGI. Trimming removed 2 bases at V and 8 bases at J, with 10 bases between. CDR3 length equals 13 residues.